This T cell receptor beta chain is from a study of T cell repertoires in cytomegalovirus infection. Findings of the study overall: Dominant in the ex vivo response were TCR beta clonotypes restricted by HLA-C and specific for CMV.

The germline V gene has CDR1 MNHEY and CDR2 SVGAGI. Trimming took 5 bases from V and 6 from J, leaving 17 bases between them. The CDR3 length is 14 residues. This clonotype was counted between two and nine times. The antigen is undetermined. TCRdb recomputed calls from the reads with MiXCR, one row per CDR3 protein. The data hold just over 450,000 distinct CDR3 sequences, with under 45% observed a single time. This TCR was recovered from a human donor in good health (CMV status not recorded). Some clones in this sample may be carry-over from other donors' samples. The chain is built from TRBV6-5 and TRBJ2-7; D is perhaps TRBD1 (5 bases). The sequencing here drew on cultured PBMCs, taken from culture after CMV antigen stimulation. The CDR3 bases are TGTGCCAGCAGTAGGGCCCGGTCAGGGCCCGAGCAGTACTTC. The encoded protein is CASSRARSGPEQYF.